This T cell receptor beta chain was captured by sequencing in a study of blood T cell repertoires in COVID-19. Study-wide context: Sources were T cells, B-cell-depleted T cells, or PBMCs; the material itself was cDNA or gDNA.

The CDR3 loop spans 13 amino acids. Trimming removed 7 bases at V and 8 bases at J, with 17 bases between. Germline CDR1 and CDR2: MNHEY and SMNVEV (reference sequence). Authors' methods: Estimated nucleated cell counts came from reference gene primer amplification. Sequenced by immunoSEQ multiplex PCR; TCRdb stores in-frame clones only, minus some. Clone size and the V and J calls come from that table; the DNA yielded D and trimming. This sample has roughly 110,000 clones, with about three quarters found just once. The chain employs TRBV27 and TRBJ1-1; D possibly corresponds to TRBD1 (5 bases). The TCR sequence derives from a man aged 65 to 85 with acute or convalescent COVID-19. The material sequenced was peripheral blood. The CDR3 DNA follows: TGTGCCAGCATTTTTGAATTCGACAGCGAAGCTTTCTTT. This translates into CASIFEFDSEAFF.